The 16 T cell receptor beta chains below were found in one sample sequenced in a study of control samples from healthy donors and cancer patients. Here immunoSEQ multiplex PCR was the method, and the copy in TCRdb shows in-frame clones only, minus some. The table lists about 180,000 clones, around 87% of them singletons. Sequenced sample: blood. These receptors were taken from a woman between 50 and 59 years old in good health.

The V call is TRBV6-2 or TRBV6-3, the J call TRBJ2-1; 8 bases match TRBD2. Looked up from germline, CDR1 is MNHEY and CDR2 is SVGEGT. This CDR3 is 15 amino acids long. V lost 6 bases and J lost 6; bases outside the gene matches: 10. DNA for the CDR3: TGTGCCAGCAGCTCGGGACTAGTTGGCCTCAATGAGCAGTTCTTC. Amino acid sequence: CASSSGLVGLNEQFF.

The CDR3 DNA reads TGTGCCTGGAGTGGACAGGCGTATGGCTACACCTTC. This codes for CAWSGQAYGYTF. The J gene is TRBJ1-2, the V gene TRBV30, with D tentatively TRBD1 (6 bases). The germline V and J ends were trimmed by 1 base and 5 bases, with 8 bases remaining between them. This CDR3 region has 12 residues. Germline V CDR1 and CDR2: GTSNPN, SVGIG (reference sequence).

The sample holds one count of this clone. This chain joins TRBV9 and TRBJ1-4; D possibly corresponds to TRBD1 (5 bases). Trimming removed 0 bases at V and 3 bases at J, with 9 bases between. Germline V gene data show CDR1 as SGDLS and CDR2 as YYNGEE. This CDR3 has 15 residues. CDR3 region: CASSVAGAANEKLFF. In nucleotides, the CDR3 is TGTGCCAGCAGCGTAGCTGGGGCAGCTAATGAAAAACTGTTTTTT.

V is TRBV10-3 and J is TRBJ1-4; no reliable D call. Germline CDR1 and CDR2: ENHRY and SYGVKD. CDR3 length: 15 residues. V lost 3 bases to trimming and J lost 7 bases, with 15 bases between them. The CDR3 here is CAISERVVGGEKLFF. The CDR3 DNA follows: TGTGCCATCAGTGAAAGAGTCGTGGGCGGTGAAAAACTGTTTTTT.

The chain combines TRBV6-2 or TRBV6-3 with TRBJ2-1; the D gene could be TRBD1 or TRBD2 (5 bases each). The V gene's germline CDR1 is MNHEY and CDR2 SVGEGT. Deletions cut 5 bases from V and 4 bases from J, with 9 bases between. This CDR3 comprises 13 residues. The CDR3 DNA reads TGTGCCAGCAGTCGGGACCAATACAATGAGCAGTTCTTC. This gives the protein CASSRDQYNEQFF.

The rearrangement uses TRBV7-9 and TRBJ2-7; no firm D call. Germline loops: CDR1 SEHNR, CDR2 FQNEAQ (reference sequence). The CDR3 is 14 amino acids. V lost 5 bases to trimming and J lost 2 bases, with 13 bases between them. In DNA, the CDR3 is TGTGCCAGCAGCAATACCAGGATCCCCTACGAGCAGTACTTC. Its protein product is CASSNTRIPYEQYF.

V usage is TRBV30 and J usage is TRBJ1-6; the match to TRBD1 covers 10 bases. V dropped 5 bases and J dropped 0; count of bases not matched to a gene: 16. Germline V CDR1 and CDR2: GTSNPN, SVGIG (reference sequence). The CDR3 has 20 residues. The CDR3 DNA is TGTGCCTGGCACCCCAGGGGACAGGGGTTCTCGAGCTCCTATAATTCACCCCTCCACTTT. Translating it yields CAWHPRGQGFSSSYNSPLHF.

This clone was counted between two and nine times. The CDR3 DNA is TGTGCCAGCAGCTTAGAGGGGGGAAGTCAGCCCCAGCATTTT. It yields the protein CASSLEGGSQPQHF. The chain couples TRBV7-9 to TRBJ1-5; D might be TRBD1 (6 bases). The CDR3 totals 14 residues. Germline V gene lookup returns CDR1 SEHNR and CDR2 FQNEAQ (reference sequence). V lost 1 base and J lost 6, with 10 bases in between.

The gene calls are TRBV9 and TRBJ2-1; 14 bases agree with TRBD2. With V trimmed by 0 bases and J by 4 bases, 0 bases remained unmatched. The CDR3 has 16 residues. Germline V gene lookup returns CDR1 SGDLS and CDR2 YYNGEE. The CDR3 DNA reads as TGTGCCAGCAGCGTAGGACTAGCGGGGGGGTACAATGAGCAGTTCTTC. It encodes CASSVGLAGGYNEQFF.

This CDR3 is CASSVDGGQVGNIQYF. CDR3 in DNA: TGTGCCAGCAGCGTAGACGGAGGACAGGTCGGAAACATTCAGTACTTC. The chain employs TRBV9 and TRBJ2-4, with 7 positions matching TRBD1. There are 16 residues in the CDR3. V trimming: 0 bases; J trimming: 6 bases; junction bases outside the gene matches: 9. Germline CDR1 reads SGDLS; CDR2 reads YYNGEE. The full variable domain, in which reference TRBV9 and TRBJ2-4 provide the parts outside the CDR3, is DSGVTQTPKHLITATGQRVTLRCSPRSGDLSVYWYQQSLDQGLQFLIQYYNGEERAKGNILERFSAQQFPDLHSELNLSSLELGDSALYFCASSVDGGQVGNIQYFGAGTRLSVL.

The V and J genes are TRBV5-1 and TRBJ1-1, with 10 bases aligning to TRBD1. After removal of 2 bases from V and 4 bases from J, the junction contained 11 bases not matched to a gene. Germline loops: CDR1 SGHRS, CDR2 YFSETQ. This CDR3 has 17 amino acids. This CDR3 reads CASSFSPPGQGFTEAFF. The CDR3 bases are TGCGCCAGCAGCTTCTCCCCCCCGGGACAGGGGTTCACTGAAGCTTTCTTT.

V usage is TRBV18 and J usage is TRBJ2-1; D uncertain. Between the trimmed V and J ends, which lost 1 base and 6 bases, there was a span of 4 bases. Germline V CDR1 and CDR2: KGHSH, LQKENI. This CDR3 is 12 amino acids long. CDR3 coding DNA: TGTGCCAGCTCACCACAGCTCAATGAGCAGTTCTTC. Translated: CASSPQLNEQFF. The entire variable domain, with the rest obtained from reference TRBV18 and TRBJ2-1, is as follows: NAGVMQNPRHLVRRRGQEARLRCSPMKGHSHVYWYRQLPEEGLKFMVYLQKENIIDESGMPKERFSAEFPKEGPSILRIQQVVRGDSAAYFCASSPQLNEQFFGPGTRLTVL.

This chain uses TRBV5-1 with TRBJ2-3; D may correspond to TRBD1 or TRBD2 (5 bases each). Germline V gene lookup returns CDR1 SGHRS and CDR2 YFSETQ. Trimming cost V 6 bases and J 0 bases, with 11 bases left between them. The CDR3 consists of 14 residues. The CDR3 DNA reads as TGCGCCAGCAACCTTGGGGGTAGCACAGATACGCAGTATTTT. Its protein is CASNLGGSTDTQYF.

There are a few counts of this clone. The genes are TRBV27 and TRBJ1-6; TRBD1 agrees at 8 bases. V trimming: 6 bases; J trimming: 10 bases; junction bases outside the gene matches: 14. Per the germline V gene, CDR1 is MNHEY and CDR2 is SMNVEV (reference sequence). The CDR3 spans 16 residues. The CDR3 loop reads CASSITPQGAGSPLHF. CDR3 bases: TGTGCCAGCAGCATTACCCCCCAGGGGGCAGGGTCACCCCTCCACTTT.

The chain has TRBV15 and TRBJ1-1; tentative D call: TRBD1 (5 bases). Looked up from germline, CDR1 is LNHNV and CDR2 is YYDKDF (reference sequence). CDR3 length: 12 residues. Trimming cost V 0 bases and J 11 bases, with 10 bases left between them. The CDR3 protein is CATSRDFSGAFF. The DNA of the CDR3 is TGTGCCACCAGCAGAGATTTTTCAGGGGCTTTCTTT.

The CDR3 spells CASSYSGADGYTF. The CDR3, as DNA: TGTGCCAGCAGTTACTCGGGGGCGGATGGCTACACCTTC. The chain combines TRBV6-5 with TRBJ1-2, with a weak D call TRBD1 (6 bases). Germline CDR1 reads MNHEY; CDR2 reads SVGAGI. The CDR3 consists of 13 residues. V was shortened by 0 bases and J by 6 bases, with 8 bases between the two germline ends.